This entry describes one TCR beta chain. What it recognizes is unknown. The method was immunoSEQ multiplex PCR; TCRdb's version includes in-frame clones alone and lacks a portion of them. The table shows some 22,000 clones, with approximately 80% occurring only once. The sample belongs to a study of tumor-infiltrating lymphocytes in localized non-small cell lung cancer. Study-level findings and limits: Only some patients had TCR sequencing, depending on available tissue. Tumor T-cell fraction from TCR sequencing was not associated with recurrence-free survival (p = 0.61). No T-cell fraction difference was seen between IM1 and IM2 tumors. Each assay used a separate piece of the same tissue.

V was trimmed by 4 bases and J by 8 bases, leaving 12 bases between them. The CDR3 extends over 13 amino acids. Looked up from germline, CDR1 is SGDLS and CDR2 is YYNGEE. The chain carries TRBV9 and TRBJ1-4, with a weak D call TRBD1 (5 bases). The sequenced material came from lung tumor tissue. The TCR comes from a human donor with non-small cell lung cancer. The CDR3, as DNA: TGTGCCAGCAGCCCGCCAGGGCTAGAAAAACTGTTTTTT. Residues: CASSPPGLEKLFF. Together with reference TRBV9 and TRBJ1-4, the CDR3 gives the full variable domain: DSGVTQTPKHLITATGQRVTLRCSPRSGDLSVYWYQQSLDQGLQFLIQYYNGEERAKGNILERFSAQQFPDLHSELNLSSLELGDSALYFCASSPPGLEKLFFGSGTQLSVL.